This TCR beta chain is drawn from a study of T cells in Graves' hyperthyroidism and ophthalmopathy. This clonotype was counted between two and nine times. One end of the junction fails to match germline, which may point to a read error. RNA transcripts provided the source from which TCR beta CDR3 regions were amplified. Using the HTBI primer set, a first-round RT-PCR was run on the TCR CDR3. MiXCR was run by TCRdb on the multiplex PCR reads, yielding one entry per CDR3 protein. Among about 350,000 distinct CDR3 sequences listed, about 15% were seen once. Germline CDR1 and CDR2: SNHLY and FYNNEI. The CDR3 runs to 14 residues.

V usage is TRBV2 and J usage is TRBJ2-3, with 9 bases that match TRBD1. Sequenced material: blood. This TCR came from a woman aged 60-75 years with Graves' ophthalmopathy. CDR3 sequence (DNA): TGTGCCAGCACCCGGACAGGGGCAACAGATACGCGGTATTTT. The encoded protein is CASTRTGATDTRYF.